This is a list of T cell receptor beta chains from one sample in a study of T cells after yellow fever vaccination. From the 5' RACE reads, TCRdb called clonotypes with MiXCR, one entry per CDR3 protein. The data show some 670,000 distinct CDR3 sequences, around an eighth seen once. The specimen comprised PBMCs, sampled on the day of the yellow fever booster vaccination. Receptor source: a man aged 25-40 years who received the YFV17D yellow fever vaccine. Each CDR3 is given without its conserved first and last residue. D genes are given only for firm matches.

TRBV28	TRBD2	TRBJ2-7	ASSSGGLADRYEQY
TRBV7-6	-	TRBJ2-2	ASSPQNVGELF
TRBV12-3/TRBV12-4	-	TRBJ1-5	ASSLIGGSRQPQH
TRBV20-1	-	TRBJ2-2	SASPETLNTGELF
TRBV6-2/TRBV6-3	TRBD1	TRBJ1-5	ASSDRGDQPQH
TRBV4-3	-	TRBJ2-1	ASSQDSSLGDLNEQF
TRBV6-5	TRBD2	TRBJ2-1	ASSSGTSVF
TRBV7-2	TRBD2	TRBJ2-3	ASSLWSSGLSTDTQY
TRBV3-1	-	TRBJ2-1	ASTIIFPGRYNEQF
TRBV29-1	-	TRBJ1-1	SVGHRNTEAF
TRBV14	-	TRBJ1-1	ASSQGQLAF
TRBV11-2	-	TRBJ2-2	ASSSPGYSGGELF
TRBV12-3/TRBV12-4	TRBD1	TRBJ1-1	ASSYDRVGPVAF
TRBV20-1	TRBD2	TRBJ2-1	SAMLAGLPNEQF
TRBV18	TRBD2	TRBJ2-7	ASSPGRGLAGGTYEQY
TRBV20-1	TRBD2	TRBJ2-2	SARGRTSGVTGELF
TRBV2	TRBD2	TRBJ2-7	ASNQIGTGGSYEQY
TRBV18	-	TRBJ2-5	ASSPTDFTKETQY
TRBV7-2	TRBD1	TRBJ2-1	ASSSDRWNNEQF
TRBV23-1	-	TRBJ2-6	AVDRGGTAGGANVLT
TRBV27	-	TRBJ2-2	ASSFSEGGATGELF
TRBV29-1	TRBD1	TRBJ2-3	SVLGGQGVSQDTQY
TRBV20-1	TRBD2	TRBJ2-2	SAPGTSGELF
TRBV7-2	TRBD2	TRBJ2-7	ASSTHWTSGPPYEQY
TRBV7-9	TRBD2	TRBJ2-1	ASSSGTSGAEGQF
TRBV9	-	TRBJ1-1	ASSVEAGGNTEAF
TRBV12-3/TRBV12-4	TRBD2	TRBJ2-2	ASSLGLTTTGELF
TRBV20-1	-	TRBJ2-7	SARGWGYEQY
TRBV7-2	-	TRBJ2-5	ASSLQAGGETQY
TRBV11-2	TRBD2	TRBJ2-7	ASSFRAGGPFLSYEQY
TRBV20-1	TRBD2	TRBJ2-1	SAAGLAFYNEQF
TRBV7-9	-	TRBJ1-2	ASSYTDYGYT
TRBV7-3	-	TRBJ1-1	ASSLTVGLGTEAF